Here is one T cell receptor beta chain with its context. Antigen: not known. Every patient experienced relapse after autologous stem cell transplantation, and brentuximab vedotin exposure varied. Method: immunoSEQ multiplex PCR; TCRdb's copy keeps in-frame clones and lacks some. Found here are tens of thousands of clones, around 80% of them singletons; the top ten hold approximately 10%. The sample is drawn from a study of PD-1 blockade in classical Hodgkin lymphoma. General study points: Complete responders had baseline diversity similar to newly diagnosed patients. After ASCT, patients who started nivolumab under 1 year later were excluded. Nothing has yet pinned down what causes the repertoire differences, possibly disease activity or prior therapy.

The sequences come from peripheral blood mononuclear cells (PBMCs), collected before the second cycle of nivolumab. This TCR derives from a human donor with classical Hodgkin lymphoma.

CDR3: CAWMVRGFGEQYF. DNA for the CDR3: TGTGCCTGGATGGTCAGGGGCTTCGGCGAGCAGTACTTC. The chain employs TRBV30 and TRBJ2-7; a weak D match, TRBD1 (6 bases). Germline V gene data show CDR1 as GTSNPN and CDR2 as SVGIG (reference sequence). V lost 4 bases and J lost 6, with 16 bases in between. CDR3 length: 13 residues.